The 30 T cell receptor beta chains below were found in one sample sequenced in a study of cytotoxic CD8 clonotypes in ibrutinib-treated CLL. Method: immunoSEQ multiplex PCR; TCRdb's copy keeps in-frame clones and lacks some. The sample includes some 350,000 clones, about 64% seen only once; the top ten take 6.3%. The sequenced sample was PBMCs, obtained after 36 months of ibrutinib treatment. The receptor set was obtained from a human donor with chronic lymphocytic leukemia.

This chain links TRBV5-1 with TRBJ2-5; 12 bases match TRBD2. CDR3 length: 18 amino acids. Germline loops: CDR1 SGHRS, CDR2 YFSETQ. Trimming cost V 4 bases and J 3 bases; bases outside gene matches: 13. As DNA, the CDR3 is TGCGCCAGCAGCATGACCGGGACTAGCGGGTGGGGTAAAGAGACCCAGTACTTC. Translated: CASSMTGTSGWGKETQYF. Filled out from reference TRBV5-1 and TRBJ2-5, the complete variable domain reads KAGVTQTPRYLIKTRGQQVTLSCSPISGHRSVSWYQQTPGQGLQFLFEYFSETQRNKGNFPGRFSGRQFSNSRSEMNVSTLELGDSALYLCASSMTGTSGWGKETQYFGPGTRLLVL.

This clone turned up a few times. The DNA of the CDR3 is TGTGCCAGCTCACCTGAAACAGGGGGCTTTAATTCACCCCTCCACTTT. Protein: CASSPETGGFNSPLHF. This chain joins TRBV18 and TRBJ1-6; 9 bases are a match to TRBD1. V shed 3 bases and J 6 bases; nucleotides not matched to a gene: 6. Germline V gives CDR1 KGHSH, CDR2 LQKENI. This CDR3 comprises 16 residues.

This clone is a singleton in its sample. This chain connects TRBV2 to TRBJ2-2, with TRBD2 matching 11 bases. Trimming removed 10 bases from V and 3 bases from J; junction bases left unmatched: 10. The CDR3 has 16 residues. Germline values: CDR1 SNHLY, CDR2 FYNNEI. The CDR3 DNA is TGTGCCAAAGCCGTAGCGGGAGGGCGGGACACCGGGGAGCTGTTTTTT. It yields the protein CAKAVAGGRDTGELFF. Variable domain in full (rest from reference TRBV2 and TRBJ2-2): EPEVTQTPSHQVTQMGQEVILRCVPISNHLYFYWYRQILGQKVEFLVSFYNNEISEKSEIFDDQFSVERPDGSNFTLKIRSTKLEDSAMYFCAKAVAGGRDTGELFFGEGSRLTVL.

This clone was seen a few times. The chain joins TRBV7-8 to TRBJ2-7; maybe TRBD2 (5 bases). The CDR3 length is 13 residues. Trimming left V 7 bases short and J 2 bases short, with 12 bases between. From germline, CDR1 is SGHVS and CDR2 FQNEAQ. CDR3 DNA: TGTGCCAGCACCCGGGAACTTACCTACGAGCAGTACTTC. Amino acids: CASTRELTYEQYF.

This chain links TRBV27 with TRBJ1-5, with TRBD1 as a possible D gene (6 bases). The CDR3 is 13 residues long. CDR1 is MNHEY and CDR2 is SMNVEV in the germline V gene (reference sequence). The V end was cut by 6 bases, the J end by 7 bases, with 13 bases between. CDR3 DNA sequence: TGTGCCAGCAGCCTCTTCGGGGGCCAGCCCCAGCATTTT. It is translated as CASSLFGGQPQHF.

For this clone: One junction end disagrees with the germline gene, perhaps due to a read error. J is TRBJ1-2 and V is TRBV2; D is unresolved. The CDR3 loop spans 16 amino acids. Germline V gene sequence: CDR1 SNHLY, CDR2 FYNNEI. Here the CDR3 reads CSSKSHLIRTNYGYTF. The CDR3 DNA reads TGTTCCAGCAAGTCCCACCTAATAAGGACTAACTATGGCTACACCTTC.

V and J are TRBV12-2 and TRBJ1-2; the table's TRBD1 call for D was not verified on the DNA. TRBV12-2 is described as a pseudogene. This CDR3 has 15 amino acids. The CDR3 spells CASRPGTGNNYGYTF. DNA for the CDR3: TGTGCAAGTCGCCCCGGGACAGGGAATAACTATGGCTACACCTTC.

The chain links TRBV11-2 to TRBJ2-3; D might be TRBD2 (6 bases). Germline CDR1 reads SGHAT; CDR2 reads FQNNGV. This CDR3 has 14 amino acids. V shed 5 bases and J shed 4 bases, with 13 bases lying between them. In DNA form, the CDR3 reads TGTGCCAGCAGCAACCACTGGGGGGCAGATACGCAGTATTTT. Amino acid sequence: CASSNHWGADTQYF. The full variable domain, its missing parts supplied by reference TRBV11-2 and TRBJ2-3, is EAGVAQSPRYKIIEKRQSVAFWCNPISGHATLYWYQQILGQGPKLLIQFQNNGVVDDSQLPKDRFSAERLKGVDSTLKIQPAKLEDSAVYLCASSNHWGADTQYFGPGTRLTVL.

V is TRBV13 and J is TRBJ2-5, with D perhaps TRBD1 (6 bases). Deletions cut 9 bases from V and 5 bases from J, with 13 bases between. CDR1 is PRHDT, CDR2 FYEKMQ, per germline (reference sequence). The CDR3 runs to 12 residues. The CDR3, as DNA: TGTGCCAGTTCCCACAGGGAGGAGACCCAGTACTTC. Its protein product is CASSHREETQYF. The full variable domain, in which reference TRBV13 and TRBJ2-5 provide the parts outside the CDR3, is AAGVIQSPRHLIKEKRETATLKCYPIPRHDTVYWYQQGPGQDPQFLISFYEKMQSDKGSIPDRFSAQQFSDYHSELNMSSLELGDSALYFCASSHREETQYFGPGTRLLVL.

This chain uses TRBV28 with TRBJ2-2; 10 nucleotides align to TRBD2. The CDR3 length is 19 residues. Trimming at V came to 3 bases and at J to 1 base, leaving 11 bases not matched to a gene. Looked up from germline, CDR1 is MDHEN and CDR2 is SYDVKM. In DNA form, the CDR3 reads TGTGCCAGCAGTTTTGCACTAGCGGGATTCCAGGGGAACACCGGGGAGCTGTTTTTT. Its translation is CASSFALAGFQGNTGELFF.

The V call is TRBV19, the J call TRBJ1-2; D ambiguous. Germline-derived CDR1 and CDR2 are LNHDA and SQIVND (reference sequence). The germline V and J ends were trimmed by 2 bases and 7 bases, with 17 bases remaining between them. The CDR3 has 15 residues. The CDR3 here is CASSILVSPPGGYTF. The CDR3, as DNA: TGTGCCAGTAGTATATTGGTCAGCCCCCCGGGTGGCTACACCTTC.

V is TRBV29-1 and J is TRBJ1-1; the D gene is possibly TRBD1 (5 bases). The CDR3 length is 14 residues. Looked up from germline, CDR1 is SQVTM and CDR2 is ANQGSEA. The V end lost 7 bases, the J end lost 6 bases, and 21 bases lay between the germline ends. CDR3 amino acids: CSAFALGPAPEAFF. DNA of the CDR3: TGCAGCGCCTTCGCCTTGGGGCCAGCGCCTGAAGCTTTCTTT.

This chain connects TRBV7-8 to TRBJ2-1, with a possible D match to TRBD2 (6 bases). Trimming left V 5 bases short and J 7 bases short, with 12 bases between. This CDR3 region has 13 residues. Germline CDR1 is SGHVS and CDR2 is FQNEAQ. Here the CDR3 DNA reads TGTGCCAGCAGCCCGGAGGGGCAGAATGAGCAGTTCTTC. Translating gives CASSPEGQNEQFF.

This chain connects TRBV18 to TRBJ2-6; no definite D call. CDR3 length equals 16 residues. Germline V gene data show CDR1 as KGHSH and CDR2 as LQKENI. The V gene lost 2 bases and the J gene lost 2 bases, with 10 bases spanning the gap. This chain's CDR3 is CASSPALMAGANVLTF. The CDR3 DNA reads TGTGCCAGCTCACCAGCCCTGATGGCTGGGGCCAACGTCCTGACTTTC.

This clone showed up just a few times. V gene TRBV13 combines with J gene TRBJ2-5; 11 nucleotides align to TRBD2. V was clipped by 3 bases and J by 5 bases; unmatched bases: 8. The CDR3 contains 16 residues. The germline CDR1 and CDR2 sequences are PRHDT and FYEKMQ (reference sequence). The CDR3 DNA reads TGTGCCAGCAGCTTGGCTAGCGGGGGGCACGTGGAGACCCAGTACTTC. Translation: CASSLASGGHVETQYF.

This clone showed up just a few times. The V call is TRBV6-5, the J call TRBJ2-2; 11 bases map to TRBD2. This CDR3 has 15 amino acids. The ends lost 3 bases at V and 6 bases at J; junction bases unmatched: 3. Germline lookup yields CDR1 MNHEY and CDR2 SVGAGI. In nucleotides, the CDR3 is TGTGCCAGCAGTTATACTAGCGGGAGTCCCGGGGAGCTGTTTTTT. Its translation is CASSYTSGSPGELFF.

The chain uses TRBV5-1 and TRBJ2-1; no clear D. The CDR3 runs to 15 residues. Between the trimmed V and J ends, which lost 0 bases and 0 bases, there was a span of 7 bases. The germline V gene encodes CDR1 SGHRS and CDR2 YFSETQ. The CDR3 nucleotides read TGCGCCAGCAGCTTGGTACGGAACTCCTACAATGAGCAGTTCTTC. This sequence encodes CASSLVRNSYNEQFF.

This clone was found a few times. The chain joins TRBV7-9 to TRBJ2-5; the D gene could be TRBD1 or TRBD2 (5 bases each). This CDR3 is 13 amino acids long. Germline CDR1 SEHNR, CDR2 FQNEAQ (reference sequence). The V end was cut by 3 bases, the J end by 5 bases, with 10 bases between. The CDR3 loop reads CASSLRGGETQYF. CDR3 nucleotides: TGTGCCAGCAGCTTGAGGGGCGGGGAGACCCAGTACTTC.

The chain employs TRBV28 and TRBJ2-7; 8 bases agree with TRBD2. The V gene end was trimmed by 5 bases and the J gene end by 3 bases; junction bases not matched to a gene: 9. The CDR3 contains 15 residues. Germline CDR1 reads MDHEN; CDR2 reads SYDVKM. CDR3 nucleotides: TGTGCCAGCAGTGCCGTAGCGGGACTAGTCTACGAGCAGTACTTC. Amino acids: CASSAVAGLVYEQYF.

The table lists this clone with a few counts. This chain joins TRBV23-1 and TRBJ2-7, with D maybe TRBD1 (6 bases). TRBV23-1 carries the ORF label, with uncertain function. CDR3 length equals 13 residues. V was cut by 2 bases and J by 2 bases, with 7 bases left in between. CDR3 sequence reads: CASSQRTAYEQYF. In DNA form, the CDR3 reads TGCGCCAGCAGTCAACGGACAGCCTACGAGCAGTACTTC.

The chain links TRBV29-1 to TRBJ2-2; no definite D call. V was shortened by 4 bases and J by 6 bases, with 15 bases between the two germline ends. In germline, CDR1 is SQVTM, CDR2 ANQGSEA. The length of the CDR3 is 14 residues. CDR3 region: CSVVVSEIPGELFF. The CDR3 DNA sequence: TGCAGCGTTGTCGTCAGTGAAATTCCCGGGGAGCTGTTTTTT.

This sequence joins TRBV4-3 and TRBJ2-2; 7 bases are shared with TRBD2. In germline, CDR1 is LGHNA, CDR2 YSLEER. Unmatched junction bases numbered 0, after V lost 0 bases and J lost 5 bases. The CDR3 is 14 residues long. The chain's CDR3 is CASSQEAGTGELFF. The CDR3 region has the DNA TGCGCCAGCAGCCAAGAAGCGGGAACCGGGGAGCTGTTTTTT.

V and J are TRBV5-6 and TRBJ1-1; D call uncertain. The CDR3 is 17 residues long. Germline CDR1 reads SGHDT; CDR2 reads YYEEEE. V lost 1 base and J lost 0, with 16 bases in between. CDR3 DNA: TGTGCCAGCAGCTTGCCTCCCAGAGTATTGATGAACACTGAAGCTTTCTTT. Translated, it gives CASSLPPRVLMNTEAFF.

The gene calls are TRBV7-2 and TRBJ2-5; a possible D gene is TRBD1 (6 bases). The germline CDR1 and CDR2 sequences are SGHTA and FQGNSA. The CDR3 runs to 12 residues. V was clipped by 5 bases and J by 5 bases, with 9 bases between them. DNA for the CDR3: TGTGCCAGCAGCCAAAGGGGGGAGACCCAGTACTTC. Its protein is CASSQRGETQYF.

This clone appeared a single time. The CDR3 protein is CASRETGNARETQYF. The CDR3 nucleotides read TGTGCCAGCAGAGAAACGGGGAACGCGAGAGAGACCCAGTACTTC. The rearrangement uses TRBV6-1 and TRBJ2-5, with D perhaps matching TRBD2 (5 bases). Germline V gene sequence: CDR1 MNHNS, CDR2 SASEGT. Trimming removed 6 bases at V and 4 bases at J, with 18 bases between. This CDR3 is built from 15 residues.

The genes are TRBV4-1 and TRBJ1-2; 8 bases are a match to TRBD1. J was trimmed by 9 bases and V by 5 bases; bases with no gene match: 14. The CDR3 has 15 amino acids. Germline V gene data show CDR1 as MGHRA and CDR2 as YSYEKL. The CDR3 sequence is CASSYTGGSYGSYTF. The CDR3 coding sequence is TGCGCCAGCAGCTACACAGGGGGGAGCTATGGGAGCTACACCTTC.

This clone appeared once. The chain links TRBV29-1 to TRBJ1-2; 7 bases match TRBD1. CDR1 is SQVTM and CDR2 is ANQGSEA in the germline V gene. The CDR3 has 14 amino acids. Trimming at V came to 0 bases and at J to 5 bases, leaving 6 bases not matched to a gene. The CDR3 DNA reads TGCAGCGTTGAAGACCAAGGACAGGTTTATGGCTACACCTTC. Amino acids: CSVEDQGQVYGYTF.

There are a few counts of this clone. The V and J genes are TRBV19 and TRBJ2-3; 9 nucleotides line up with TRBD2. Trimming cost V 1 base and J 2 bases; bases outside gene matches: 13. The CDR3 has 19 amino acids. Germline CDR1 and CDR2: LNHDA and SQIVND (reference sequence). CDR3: CASSIAGSGSWGSTDTQYF. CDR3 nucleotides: TGTGCCAGTAGTATAGCAGGTAGCGGGAGTTGGGGCTCCACAGATACGCAGTATTTT.

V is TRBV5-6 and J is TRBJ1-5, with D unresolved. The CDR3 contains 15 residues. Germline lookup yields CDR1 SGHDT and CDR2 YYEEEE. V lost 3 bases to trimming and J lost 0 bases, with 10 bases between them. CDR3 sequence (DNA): TGTGCCAGCAGCTCAAATGGATATAGCAATCAGCCCCAGCATTTT. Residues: CASSSNGYSNQPQHF.

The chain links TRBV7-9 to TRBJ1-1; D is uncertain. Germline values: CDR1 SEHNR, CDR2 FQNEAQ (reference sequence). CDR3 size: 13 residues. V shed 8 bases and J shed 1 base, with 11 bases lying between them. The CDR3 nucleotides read TGTGCCAGCCGAGAGGATTGGAACACTGAAGCTTTCTTT. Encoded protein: CASREDWNTEAFF.